The subject of this entry is one T cell receptor (beta chain). Its antigen is currently unknown. This sample is drawn from a study of shared clonotypes between healthy human individuals. Study observations and caveats: The represented genetic and exposure-history diversity was limited by the small number of donors. Sampling covered nothing but blood. Tissue TCR repertoires likely differ from those found in blood. Clonotype sharing among the donors was expected to vary with sequencing depth.

Within Nashville, Tennessee resided all donors, each a Caucasian adult. Repertoires were generated with immunoSEQ multiplex PCR, while TCRdb's copy carries only in-frame clones and drops some. The sample lists hundreds of thousands of clones, 76% occurring once. Trimming cost V 6 bases and J 5 bases, with 14 bases left between them. The CDR3 is 14 amino acids. Germline V gene sequence: CDR1 SGHTA, CDR2 FQGNSA. The TCR sequence derives from a woman aged 40 to 55 in good health. Some clones in this sample may be carry-over from other donors' samples. The genes are TRBV7-2 and TRBJ1-5; D call uncertain. Sequencing used PBMCs. The CDR3 spells CASSRNGGDQPQHF. CDR3 DNA sequence: TGTGCCAGCAGTAGAAACGGAGGCGATCAGCCCCAGCATTTT.